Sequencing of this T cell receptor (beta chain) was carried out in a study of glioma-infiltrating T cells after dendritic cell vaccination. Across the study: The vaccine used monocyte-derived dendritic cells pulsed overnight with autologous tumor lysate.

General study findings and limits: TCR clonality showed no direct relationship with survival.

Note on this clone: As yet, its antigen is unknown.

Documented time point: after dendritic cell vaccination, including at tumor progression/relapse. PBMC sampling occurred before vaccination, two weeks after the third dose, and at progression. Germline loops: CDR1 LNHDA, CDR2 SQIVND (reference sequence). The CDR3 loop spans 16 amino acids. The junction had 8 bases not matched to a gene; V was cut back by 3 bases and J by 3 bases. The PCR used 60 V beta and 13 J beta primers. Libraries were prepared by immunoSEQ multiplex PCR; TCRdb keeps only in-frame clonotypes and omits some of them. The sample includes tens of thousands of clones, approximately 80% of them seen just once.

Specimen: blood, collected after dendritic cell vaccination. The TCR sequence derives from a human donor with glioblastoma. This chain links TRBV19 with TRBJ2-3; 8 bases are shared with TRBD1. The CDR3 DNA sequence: TGTGCCAGTAGTATGAACCGGGACAGGAGGACAGATACGCAGTATTTT. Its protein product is CASSMNRDRRTDTQYF.